This T cell receptor beta chain was recovered during a study of blood T cell repertoires in COVID-19. Germline CDR1 is MNHEY and CDR2 is SMNVEV (reference sequence). The CDR3 contains 14 residues. The ends were cut back, 2 bases at V and 3 bases at J, with 11 bases in the middle. Original methodology: Amplified reference gene primers provided the basis for estimating nucleated cell counts. Generated by immunoSEQ multiplex PCR, the TCRdb table keeps only in-frame clones and is missing some. The D gene and trimming were derived from the DNA, and the V and J assignments and clone size from that table. The table shows 340,000 or so clones, with roughly 84% occurring only once.

This chain connects TRBV27 to TRBJ2-7; tentatively, D is TRBD1 (5 bases). This receptor was obtained from a man aged 45 to 65 with active or convalescent COVID-19. Material for sequencing was peripheral blood. This chain's CDR3 is CASSLQGHLYEQYF. The CDR3 region has the DNA TGTGCCAGCAGTTTACAAGGACACCTCTACGAGCAGTACTTC.